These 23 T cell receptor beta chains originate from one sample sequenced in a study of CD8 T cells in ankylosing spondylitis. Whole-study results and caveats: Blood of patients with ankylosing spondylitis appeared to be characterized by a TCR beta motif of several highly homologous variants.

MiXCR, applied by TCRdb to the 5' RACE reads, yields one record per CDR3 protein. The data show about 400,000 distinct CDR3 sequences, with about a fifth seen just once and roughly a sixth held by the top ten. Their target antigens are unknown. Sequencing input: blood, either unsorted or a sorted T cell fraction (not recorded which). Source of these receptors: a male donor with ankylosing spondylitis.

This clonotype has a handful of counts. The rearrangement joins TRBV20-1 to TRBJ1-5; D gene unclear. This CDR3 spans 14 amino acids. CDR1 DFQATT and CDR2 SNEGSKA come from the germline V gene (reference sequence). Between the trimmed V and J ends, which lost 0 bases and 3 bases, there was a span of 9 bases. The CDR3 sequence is CSAREGEDNQPQHF. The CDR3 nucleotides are TGCAGTGCTAGAGAAGGTGAGGACAATCAGCCCCAGCATTTT.

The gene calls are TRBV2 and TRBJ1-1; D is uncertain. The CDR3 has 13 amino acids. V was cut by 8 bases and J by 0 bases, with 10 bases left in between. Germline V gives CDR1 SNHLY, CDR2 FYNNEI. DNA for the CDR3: TGTGCCAGCTCTCGGGCCATGAACACTGAAGCTTTCTTT. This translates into CASSRAMNTEAFF.

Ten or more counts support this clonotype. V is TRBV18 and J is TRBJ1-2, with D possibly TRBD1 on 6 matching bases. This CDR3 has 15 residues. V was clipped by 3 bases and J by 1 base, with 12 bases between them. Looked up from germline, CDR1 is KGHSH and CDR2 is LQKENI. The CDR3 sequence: CASSPDRQSNYGYTF. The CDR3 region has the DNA TGTGCCAGCTCACCCGACAGGCAGAGTAACTATGGCTACACCTTC.

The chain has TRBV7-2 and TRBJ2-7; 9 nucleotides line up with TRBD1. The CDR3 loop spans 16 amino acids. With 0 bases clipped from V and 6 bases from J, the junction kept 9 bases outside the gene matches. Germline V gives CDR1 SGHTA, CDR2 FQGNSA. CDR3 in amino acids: CASSLASGQGMSEQYF. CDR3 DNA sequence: TGTGCCAGCAGCTTAGCCTCAGGACAGGGGATGAGCGAGCAGTACTTC.

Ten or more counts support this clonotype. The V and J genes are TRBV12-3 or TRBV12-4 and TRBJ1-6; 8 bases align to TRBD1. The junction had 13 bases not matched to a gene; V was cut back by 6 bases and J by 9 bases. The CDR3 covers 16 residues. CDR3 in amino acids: CASSLNGQGDISPLHF. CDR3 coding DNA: TGTGCCAGCAGCCTTAATGGACAGGGAGATATTTCACCCCTCCACTTT.

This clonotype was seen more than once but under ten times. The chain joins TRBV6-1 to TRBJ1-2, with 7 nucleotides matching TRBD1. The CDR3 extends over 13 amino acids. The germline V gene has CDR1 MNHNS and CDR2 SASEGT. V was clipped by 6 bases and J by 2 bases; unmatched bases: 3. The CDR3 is CASRPQGNYGYTF. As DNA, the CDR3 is TGTGCCAGCAGGCCACAGGGGAACTATGGCTACACCTTC.

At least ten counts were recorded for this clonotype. The CDR3 DNA sequence: TGCGCCAGCACCCTTTCGCGACAGACTAGTGCGAACACCGGGGAGCTGTTTTTT. Translating gives CASTLSRQTSANTGELFF. J is TRBJ2-2 and V is TRBV5-1, with a tentative D call TRBD2 (6 bases). The CDR3 has 18 residues. CDR1 is SGHRS, CDR2 YFSETQ, per germline. The ends were cut back, 6 bases at V and 0 bases at J, with 21 bases in the middle. The complete variable domain, with remaining parts taken from reference TRBV5-1 and TRBJ2-2, reads KAGVTQTPRYLIKTRGQQVTLSCSPISGHRSVSWYQQTPGQGLQFLFEYFSETQRNKGNFPGRFSGRQFSNSRSEMNVSTLELGDSALYLCASTLSRQTSANTGELFFGEGSRLTVL.

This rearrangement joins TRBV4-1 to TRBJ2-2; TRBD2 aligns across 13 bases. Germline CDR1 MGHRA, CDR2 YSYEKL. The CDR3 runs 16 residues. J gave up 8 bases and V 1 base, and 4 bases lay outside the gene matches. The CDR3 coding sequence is TGCGCCAGCAGCCAAGGGACTAGCGGGAGAGGGGGGGAGCTGTTTTTT. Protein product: CASSQGTSGRGGELFF.

CDR3 in amino acids: CASSSPETGDYEQYF. As DNA, the CDR3 is TGTGCCAGCAGCTCCCCCGAAACAGGTGATTACGAGCAGTACTTC. The chain couples TRBV7-9 to TRBJ2-7, with a tentative D call TRBD1 (5 bases). Germline CDR1 reads SEHNR; CDR2 reads FQNEAQ (reference sequence). The V and J ends lost 4 bases and 4 bases respectively, with 17 bases between them. CDR3 length equals 15 residues.

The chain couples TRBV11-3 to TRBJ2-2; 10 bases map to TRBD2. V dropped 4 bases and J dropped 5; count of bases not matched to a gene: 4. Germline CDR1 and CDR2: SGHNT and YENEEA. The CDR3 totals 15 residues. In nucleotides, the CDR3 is TGTGCCAGCAGCTCGAGCGGGAGGGCGACCGGGGAGCTGTTTTTT. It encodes CASSSSGRATGELFF.

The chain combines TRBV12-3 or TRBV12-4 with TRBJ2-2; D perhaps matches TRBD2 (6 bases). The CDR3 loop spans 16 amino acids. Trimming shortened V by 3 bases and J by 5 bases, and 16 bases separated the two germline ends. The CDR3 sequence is CASSFKYGRGTGELFF. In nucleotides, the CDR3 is TGTGCCAGCAGTTTTAAGTACGGGAGAGGAACCGGGGAGCTGTTTTTT.

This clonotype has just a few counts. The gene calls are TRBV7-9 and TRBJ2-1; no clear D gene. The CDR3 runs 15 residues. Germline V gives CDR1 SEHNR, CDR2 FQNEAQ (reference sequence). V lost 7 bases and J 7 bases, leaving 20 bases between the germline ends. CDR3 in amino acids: CASTIPWTPLNEQFF. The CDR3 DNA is TGTGCCAGCACCATTCCTTGGACCCCCTTGAATGAGCAGTTCTTC.

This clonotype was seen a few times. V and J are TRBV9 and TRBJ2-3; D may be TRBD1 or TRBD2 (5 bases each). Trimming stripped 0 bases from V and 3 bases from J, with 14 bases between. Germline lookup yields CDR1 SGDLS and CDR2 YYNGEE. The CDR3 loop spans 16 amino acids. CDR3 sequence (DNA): TGTGCCAGCAGCGTAGTAGGTGAATGGGGGACAGATACGCAGTATTTT. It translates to CASSVVGEWGTDTQYF.

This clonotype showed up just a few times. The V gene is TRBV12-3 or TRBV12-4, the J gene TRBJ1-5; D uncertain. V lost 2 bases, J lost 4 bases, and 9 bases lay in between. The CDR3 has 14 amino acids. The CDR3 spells CASSLYTGNQPQHF. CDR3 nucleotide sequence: TGTGCCAGCAGTTTATATACGGGAAATCAGCCCCAGCATTTT.

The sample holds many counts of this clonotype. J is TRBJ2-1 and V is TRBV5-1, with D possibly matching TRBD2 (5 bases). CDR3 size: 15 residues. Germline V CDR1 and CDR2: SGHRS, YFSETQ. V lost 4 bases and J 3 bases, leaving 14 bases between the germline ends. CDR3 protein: CASSPPSSYYNEQFF. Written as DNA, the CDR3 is TGCGCCAGCAGCCCCCCTAGCAGTTACTACAATGAGCAGTTCTTC.

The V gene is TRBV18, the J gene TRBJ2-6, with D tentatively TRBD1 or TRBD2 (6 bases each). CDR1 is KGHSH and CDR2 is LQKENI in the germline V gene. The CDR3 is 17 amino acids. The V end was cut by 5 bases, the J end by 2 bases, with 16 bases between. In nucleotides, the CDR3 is TGTGCCAGCTCAGGAGGTACAGGGAGGACTGGGGCCAACGTCCTGACTTTC. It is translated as CASSGGTGRTGANVLTF.

The CDR3 loop is CASSQAERDIAYTQYF. In DNA form, the CDR3 reads TGCGCCAGCAGCCAAGCGGAGCGGGACATCGCATATACGCAGTATTTT. This chain joins TRBV4-1 and TRBJ2-3, with a possible D match to TRBD2 (7 bases). The germline V gene has CDR1 MGHRA and CDR2 YSYEKL. Trimming cost V 1 base and J 7 bases, with 18 bases left between them. The CDR3 has 16 residues.

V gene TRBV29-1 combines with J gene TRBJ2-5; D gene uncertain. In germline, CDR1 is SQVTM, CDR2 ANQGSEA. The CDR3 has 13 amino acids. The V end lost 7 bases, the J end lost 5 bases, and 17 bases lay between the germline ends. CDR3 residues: CSARFSAGETQYF. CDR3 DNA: TGCAGCGCAAGGTTCTCAGCCGGGGAGACCCAGTACTTC.

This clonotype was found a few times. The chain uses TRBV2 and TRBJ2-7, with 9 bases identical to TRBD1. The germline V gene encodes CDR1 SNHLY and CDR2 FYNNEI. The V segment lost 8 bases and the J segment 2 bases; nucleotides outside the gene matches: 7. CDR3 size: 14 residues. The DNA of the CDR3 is TGTGCCAGCGGTGCCCGGGACAGGGCCTACGAGCAGTACTTC. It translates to CASGARDRAYEQYF.

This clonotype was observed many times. CDR3 amino acids: CASSLTDGSYNEQFF. CDR3 bases: TGTGCCAGCAGCTTGACTGATGGCTCCTACAATGAGCAGTTCTTC. The chain links TRBV11-3 to TRBJ2-1; no reliable D call. Germline CDR1 reads SGHNT; CDR2 reads YENEEA. Trimming took 3 bases from V and 0 from J, leaving 9 bases between them. This CDR3 has 15 amino acids. Filled out from reference TRBV11-3 and TRBJ2-1, the complete variable domain reads EAGVVQSPRYKIIEKKQPVAFWCNPISGHNTLYWYLQNLGQGPELLIRYENEEAVDDSQLPKDRFSAERLKGVDSTLKIQPAELGDSAVYLCASSLTDGSYNEQFFGPGTRLTVL.

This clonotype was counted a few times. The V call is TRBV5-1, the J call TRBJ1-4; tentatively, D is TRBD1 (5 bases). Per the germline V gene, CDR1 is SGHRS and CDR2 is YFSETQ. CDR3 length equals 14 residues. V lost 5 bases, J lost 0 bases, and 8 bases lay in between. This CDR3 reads CASRTEATNEKLFF. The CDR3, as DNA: TGCGCCAGCAGGACAGAGGCAACTAATGAAAAACTGTTTTTT.

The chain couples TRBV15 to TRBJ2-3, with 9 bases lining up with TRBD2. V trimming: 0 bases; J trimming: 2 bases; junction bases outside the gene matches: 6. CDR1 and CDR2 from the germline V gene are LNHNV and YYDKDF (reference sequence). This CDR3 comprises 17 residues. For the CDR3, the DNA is TGTGCCACCAGCAGAGAGGTTACTAGCGGGCACACAGATACGCAGTATTTT. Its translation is CATSREVTSGHTDTQYF.

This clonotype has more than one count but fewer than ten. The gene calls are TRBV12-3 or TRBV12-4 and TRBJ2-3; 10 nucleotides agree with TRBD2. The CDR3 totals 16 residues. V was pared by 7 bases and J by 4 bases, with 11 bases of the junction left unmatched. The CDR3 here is CASTRAGGGPSDTQYF. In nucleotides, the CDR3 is TGTGCCAGCACCCGAGCGGGAGGGGGCCCTTCAGATACGCAGTATTTT.